What follows are 27 T cell receptor beta chains derived from one specimen sequenced in a study of shared clonotypes between healthy human individuals. Sequencing used immunoSEQ multiplex PCR; TCRdb keeps in-frame clones, though not all of them. Counted here are some 2.4 million clones, 93% occurring once; the ten biggest clones make up around 0.37%. The sample taken for sequencing was naive CD4+ T cells from PBMCs. Subset described: CD45RA+ positively selected. The receptors come from a man younger than 35 in good health. Some clones in this sample may be carry-over from other donors' samples.

The J gene is TRBJ1-5, the V gene TRBV30; TRBD1 is a possible D gene (6 bases). Trimming took 1 base from V and 4 from J, leaving 11 bases between them. The V gene's germline CDR1 is GTSNPN and CDR2 SVGIG (reference sequence). CDR3 length equals 14 residues. In DNA form, the CDR3 reads TGTGCCTGGAGTGCTACAGGGTTGAATCAGCCCCAGCATTTT. As protein: CAWSATGLNQPQHF.

This clone was observed once. The chain joins TRBV6-5 to TRBJ1-3; 8 bases are a match to TRBD1. Germline V gene sequence: CDR1 MNHEY, CDR2 SVGAGI. V shed 2 bases and J 3 bases; nucleotides not matched to a gene: 3. CDR3 size: 15 residues. The CDR3 DNA is TGTGCCAGCAGTTACCAGGACAGGGTTGGAAACACCATATATTTT. This translates into CASSYQDRVGNTIYF.

The chain couples TRBV11-2 to TRBJ2-3; D is unresolved. The CDR3 sequence is 15 residues long. CDR1 is SGHAT and CDR2 is FQNNGV in the germline V gene. Trimming left V 0 bases short and J 2 bases short, with 9 bases between. CDR3 sequence: CASSLDQHFTDTQYF. The CDR3 DNA reads TGTGCCAGCAGCTTAGATCAACACTTCACAGATACGCAGTATTTT.

Of note for this clone: The sample holds other DNA sequences that translate to the same CDR3. CDR3 nucleotide sequence: TGTGCCAGCAGCTTAGGGACACCCAACACCGGGGAGCTGTTTTTT. This sequence encodes CASSLGTPNTGELFF. This sequence joins TRBV7-3 and TRBJ2-2; D might be TRBD1 (6 bases). V was clipped by 2 bases and J by 2 bases, with 9 bases between them. Germline V gene data show CDR1 as SGHTA and CDR2 as FQGTGA. The CDR3 runs 15 residues.

The chain uses TRBV5-1 and TRBJ2-7; D not resolved. The CDR3 contains 13 residues. Germline V gene data show CDR1 as SGHRS and CDR2 as YFSETQ. V was pared by 0 bases and J by 9 bases, with 13 bases between. CDR3 region: CASSLDGEVGQYF. CDR3 bases: TGCGCCAGCAGCTTGGATGGTGAGGTGGGGCAGTACTTC.

This chain joins TRBV11-2 and TRBJ2-3, with 16 bases identical to TRBD2. V lost 5 bases, J lost 0 bases, and 5 bases stayed unmatched. Germline V lookup: CDR1 SGHAT, CDR2 FQNNGV. The CDR3 extends over 18 amino acids. Here the CDR3 DNA reads TGTGCCAGCAGCCCGGGACTAGCGGGAGGGACTAGCACAGATACGCAGTATTTT. It yields the protein CASSPGLAGGTSTDTQYF.

The chain is built from TRBV29-1 and TRBJ2-3; the D gene could be TRBD1 or TRBD2 (6 bases each). The CDR3 is 13 residues long. The germline CDR1 and CDR2 sequences are SQVTM and ANQGSEA. Trimming left V 7 bases short and J 4 bases short, with 15 bases between. The CDR3 DNA reads TGCAGCGGAAGGGGGACTTTTGCAGATACGCAGTATTTT. Translated: CSGRGTFADTQYF.

The genes are TRBV19 and TRBJ1-1; D gene unclear. This CDR3 has 13 amino acids. The germline V gene encodes CDR1 LNHDA and CDR2 SQIVND (reference sequence). The V gene lost 2 bases and the J gene lost 1 base, with 5 bases spanning the gap. CDR3 region: CASSISANTEAFF. CDR3 DNA: TGTGCCAGTAGTATATCGGCGAACACTGAAGCTTTCTTT.

The chain employs TRBV18 and TRBJ2-1; no definite D call. CDR3 length: 16 residues. Trimming took 2 bases from V and 4 from J, leaving 15 bases between them. Germline V lookup: CDR1 KGHSH, CDR2 LQKENI. The CDR3 here is CASSPFSRRDYNEQFF. In nucleotides, the CDR3 is TGTGCCAGCTCACCATTTTCTAGGAGAGATTACAATGAGCAGTTCTTC.

The CDR3 DNA sequence: TGTGCCATCAGTGAAAGACAGGTCCCTAACTATGGCTACACCTTC. It encodes CAISERQVPNYGYTF. The rearrangement joins TRBV10-3 to TRBJ1-2, with TRBD1 as a possible D gene (6 bases). Trimming took off 3 bases at V and 0 bases at J, with 11 bases between the two ends. The CDR3 has 15 amino acids. Germline V gene lookup returns CDR1 ENHRY and CDR2 SYGVKD.

This clone was observed once. This chain uses TRBV4-2 with TRBJ2-3; D may correspond to TRBD1 or TRBD2 (5 bases each). Germline assignment: CDR1 LGHNA and CDR2 YNFKEQ. V lost 0 bases, J lost 2 bases, and 15 bases lay in between. The CDR3 runs 17 residues. DNA for the CDR3: TGTGCCAGCAGCCAAGACCCGAGGGGTGCTAACACAGATACGCAGTATTTT. It codes for CASSQDPRGANTDTQYF.

The chain recombines TRBV6-1 with TRBJ2-3; tentative D call: TRBD1 (6 bases). V gave up 1 base and J gave up 4 bases, with 21 bases separating them. In germline, CDR1 is MNHNS, CDR2 SASEGT. CDR3 size: 18 residues. The CDR3 here is CASSEVGRGRRKADTQYF. The CDR3 nucleotides are TGTGCCAGCAGTGAAGTGGGCAGGGGACGCCGAAAGGCAGATACGCAGTATTTT.

This chain uses TRBV10-3 with TRBJ2-7, with 12 positions matching TRBD2. This CDR3 region has 13 residues. V was pared by 6 bases and J by 3 bases, with 0 bases of the junction left unmatched. CDR1 and CDR2 from the germline V gene are ENHRY and SYGVKD. The DNA for the CDR3 is TGTGCCATCAGGGGACTAGCGGGCTACGAGCAGTACTTC. It is translated as CAIRGLAGYEQYF.

The rearrangement joins TRBV7-2 to TRBJ2-5; maybe TRBD2 (6 bases). The CDR3 contains 14 residues. In germline, CDR1 is SGHTA, CDR2 FQGNSA. The V gene lost 1 base and the J gene lost 4 bases, with 10 bases spanning the gap. The CDR3 DNA reads TGTGCCAGCAGCTTAGACGGGAGCTCAGAGACCCAGTACTTC. This encodes CASSLDGSSETQYF.

The CDR3 loop is CSVGRLAGQETQYF. The DNA of the CDR3 is TGCAGCGTCGGACGACTAGCGGGCCAAGAGACCCAGTACTTC. The J gene is TRBJ2-5, the V gene TRBV29-1; 10 bases agree with TRBD2. This CDR3 comprises 14 residues. Germline V gene sequence: CDR1 SQVTM, CDR2 ANQGSEA. V was pared by 6 bases and J by 1 base, with 5 bases of the junction left unmatched.

The rearrangement links TRBV5-4 to TRBJ1-1; 10 nucleotides agree with TRBD1. Germline loops: CDR1 SGHNT, CDR2 YYREEE (reference sequence). The CDR3 covers 14 residues. With 0 bases clipped from V and 11 bases from J, the junction kept 7 bases outside the gene matches. CDR3 amino acids: CASSLGQGASSAFF. In nucleotides, the CDR3 is TGTGCCAGCAGCTTGGGACAGGGGGCCAGTAGTGCTTTCTTT.

This sequence joins TRBV5-4 and TRBJ2-7, with 8 bases identical to TRBD1. Losses at the gene ends were 4 bases for V and 0 bases for J; bases not matched to a gene: 6. The CDR3 consists of 15 residues. Germline CDR1 and CDR2: SGHNT and YYREEE (reference sequence). CDR3 in DNA: TGTGCCAGCAGCGGGATGACAGGGGCCTCCTACGAGCAGTACTTC. Translating it yields CASSGMTGASYEQYF.

As concerns this clone: The identical CDR3 is also encoded by other nucleotide sequences in the sample. Here the CDR3 reads CASSLVVAGVGNEQFF. CDR3 DNA: TGCGCCAGCAGCTTGGTGGTAGCGGGAGTCGGGAATGAGCAGTTCTTC. This chain links TRBV5-1 with TRBJ2-1, with 9 bases matching TRBD2. Trimming at V came to 0 bases and at J to 7 bases, leaving 8 bases not matched to a gene. The CDR3 runs to 16 residues. CDR1 and CDR2 (germline): SGHRS, YFSETQ. The full variable domain, completed using reference TRBV5-1 and TRBJ2-1, is KAGVTQTPRYLIKTRGQQVTLSCSPISGHRSVSWYQQTPGQGLQFLFEYFSETQRNKGNFPGRFSGRQFSNSRSEMNVSTLELGDSALYLCASSLVVAGVGNEQFFGPGTRLTVL.

The sample holds one count of this clone. The rearrangement joins TRBV5-1 to TRBJ2-1, with 9 positions matching TRBD2. Looked up from germline, CDR1 is SGHRS and CDR2 is YFSETQ. This CDR3 has 14 residues. The J segment lost 7 bases and the V segment lost 4 bases, leaving 6 bases of the junction unmatched. CDR3 sequence reads: CASSRWTSANEQFF. The CDR3 coding sequence is TGCGCCAGCAGCCGTTGGACTAGCGCTAATGAGCAGTTCTTC.

This rearrangement joins TRBV28 to TRBJ2-7; 7 bases map to TRBD1. From germline, CDR1 is MDHEN and CDR2 SYDVKM. This CDR3 comprises 13 residues. Losses at the gene ends were 7 bases for V and 5 bases for J; bases not matched to a gene: 8. The CDR3 spells CASISTGAHEQYF. CDR3 nucleotides: TGTGCCAGCATTTCCACAGGGGCCCACGAGCAGTACTTC.

The genes are TRBV5-1 and TRBJ2-6, with unresolved D. Germline V gene data show CDR1 as SGHRS and CDR2 as YFSETQ. V was clipped by 0 bases and J by 9 bases, with 10 bases between them. The CDR3 is made up of 14 amino acids. Here the CDR3 DNA reads TGCGCCAGCAGCTTGGATCGGAGTTTCAACGTCCTGACTTTC. Translation gives CASSLDRSFNVLTF.

The chain links TRBV7-9 to TRBJ2-1; 7 bases are a match to TRBD2. Germline loops: CDR1 SEHNR, CDR2 FQNEAQ (reference sequence). The V gene end was trimmed by 5 bases and the J gene end by 7 bases; junction bases not matched to a gene: 8. CDR3 length equals 14 residues. The DNA of the CDR3 is TGTGCCAGCAGCCCAGCGGGACCGGGAAATGAGCAGTTCTTC. It is translated as CASSPAGPGNEQFF.

The chain couples TRBV18 to TRBJ1-5; a weak D match, TRBD1 (5 bases). The germline V and J ends were trimmed by 3 bases and 7 bases, with 19 bases remaining between them. CDR1 and CDR2 (germline): KGHSH, LQKENI. This CDR3 contains 16 residues. CDR3 DNA: TGTGCCAGCTCACCCGGGATCGGGTTGGGGGGGCAGCCCCAGCATTTT. Translating it yields CASSPGIGLGGQPQHF.

The rearrangement uses TRBV5-4 and TRBJ1-2, with no clear D. The CDR3 spans 17 residues. Germline V CDR1 and CDR2: SGHNT, YYREEE (reference sequence). The V end was cut by 0 bases, the J end by 2 bases, with 17 bases between. In DNA form, the CDR3 reads TGTGCCAGCAGCTTGGGAGGGTCCCAGGCCCACAACTATGGCTACACCTTC. It codes for CASSLGGSQAHNYGYTF.

This chain joins TRBV5-1 and TRBJ2-1; D gene unclear. Trimming shortened V by 3 bases and J by 10 bases, and 26 bases separated the two germline ends. Germline-derived CDR1 and CDR2 are SGHRS and YFSETQ. The length of the CDR3 is 17 residues. DNA of the CDR3: TGCGCCAGCAGCTGGATGGTAGTACGATGGTTCGATGGCGAGCAGTTCTTC. It specifies CASSWMVVRWFDGEQFF.

This chain connects TRBV5-5 to TRBJ1-3; TRBD1 agrees at 9 bases. The CDR3 spans 15 residues. Germline V CDR1 and CDR2: SGHKS, YYEKEE (reference sequence). Trimming removed 6 bases from V and 3 bases from J; junction bases left unmatched: 7. CDR3: CASTRQGVFGNTIYF. CDR3 DNA sequence: TGTGCCAGCACCAGACAGGGGGTTTTTGGAAACACCATATATTTT.

This clone was counted a few times. J is TRBJ1-4 and V is TRBV2; no reliable D call. V was clipped by 3 bases and J by 10 bases, with 12 bases between them. This CDR3 is 13 amino acids long. Germline V CDR1 and CDR2: SNHLY, FYNNEI. The CDR3 DNA reads as TGTGCCAGCAGTGAGTCCCCTGTAACAAAACTGTTTTTT. Amino acid sequence: CASSESPVTKLFF.